Following are 32 T cell receptor beta chains from one sample sequenced in a study of T cell responses to AZD1222 COVID-19 vaccine. Assay used: immunoSEQ multiplex PCR; TCRdb lists only in-frame clones, some missing. The sample includes approximately 210,000 clones, more than 85% of them seen just once. Specimen: peripheral blood, collected 28 days after the second AZD1222 dose. These receptors came from an adult who received the AZD1222 COVID-19 vaccine.

The chain couples TRBV7-2 to TRBJ1-6; perhaps TRBD1 as D (5 bases). Germline CDR1 SGHTA, CDR2 FQGNSA. Trimming took off 1 base at V and 6 bases at J, with 7 bases between the two ends. This CDR3 is 14 amino acids long. The chain's CDR3 is CASSLETANSPLHF. The CDR3 coding sequence is TGTGCCAGCAGCTTAGAGACAGCTAATTCACCCCTCCACTTT. The full variable domain, in which reference TRBV7-2 and TRBJ1-6 provide the parts outside the CDR3, is GAGVSQSPSNKVTEKGKDVELRCDPISGHTALYWYRQSLGQGLEFLIYFQGNSAPDKSGLPSDRFSAERTGGSVSTLTIQRTQQEDSAVYLCASSLETANSPLHFGNGTRLTVT.

This clone was seen at least ten times. The V and J genes are TRBV6-1 and TRBJ2-7; no clear D. Germline CDR1 reads MNHNS; CDR2 reads SASEGT. The CDR3 consists of 15 residues. Trimming pared 3 bases from V and 0 bases from J, leaving 12 bases between. DNA of the CDR3: TGTGCCAGCAGTGAGAAGTCTAGGAGCTCCTACGAGCAGTACTTC. Translating gives CASSEKSRSSYEQYF.

J is TRBJ1-2 and V is TRBV7-8; 8 nucleotides match TRBD1. After removal of 5 bases from V and 6 bases from J, the junction contained 11 bases not matched to a gene. Germline lookup yields CDR1 SGHVS and CDR2 FQNEAQ. There are 15 residues in the CDR3. CDR3 sequence reads: CASSPPRTGRNGYTF. The CDR3 DNA reads TGTGCCAGCAGCCCGCCACGGACAGGGAGAAATGGCTACACCTTC.

CDR3 sequence: CSASWRTTEAFF. In DNA form, the CDR3 reads TGCAGTGCTAGTTGGAGGACCACTGAAGCTTTCTTT. The rearrangement links TRBV20-1 to TRBJ1-1, with D uncertain. The CDR3 extends over 12 amino acids. Germline-derived CDR1 and CDR2 are DFQATT and SNEGSKA (reference sequence). Trimming stripped 3 bases from V and 4 bases from J, with 9 bases between.

This CDR3 is CASSQLSWPDTQYF. The DNA of the CDR3 is TGTGCCAGCAGCCAGCTCAGTTGGCCGGATACGCAGTATTTT. The gene calls are TRBV7-3 and TRBJ2-3; D gene unclear. The CDR3 extends over 14 amino acids. The V gene lost 5 bases and the J gene lost 6 bases, with 15 bases spanning the gap. CDR1 and CDR2 (germline): SGHTA, FQGTGA.

Here the CDR3 reads CASSLEVVSNQPQHF. The CDR3 DNA is TGTGCCAGCAGCTTGGAGGTGGTCTCCAATCAGCCCCAGCATTTT. The chain links TRBV5-5 to TRBJ1-5; D is uncertain. Germline-derived CDR1 and CDR2 are SGHKS and YYEKEE (reference sequence). V lost 0 bases and J 3 bases, leaving 10 bases between the germline ends. There are 15 residues in the CDR3.

This clone has a single count. The V and J genes are TRBV5-1 and TRBJ2-1; 12 bases align to TRBD2. The junction had 7 bases not matched to a gene; V was cut back by 5 bases and J by 7 bases. Looked up from germline, CDR1 is SGHRS and CDR2 is YFSETQ. The CDR3 is 15 residues long. CDR3 in DNA: TGCGCCAGCAGTTCCTTACTAGCGGGAGGAAATGAGCAGTTCTTC. The encoded protein is CASSSLLAGGNEQFF.

This chain connects TRBV6-1 to TRBJ1-2, with 7 bases aligning to TRBD1. Trimming cost V 3 bases and J 2 bases; bases outside gene matches: 3. CDR1 is MNHNS, CDR2 SASEGT, per germline. The CDR3 totals 14 residues. The chain's CDR3 is CASSDPGGNYGYTF. Here the CDR3 DNA reads TGTGCCAGCAGTGACCCAGGGGGAAACTATGGCTACACCTTC.

The chain employs TRBV2 and TRBJ1-1, with a weak D call TRBD1 (5 bases). Germline V gives CDR1 SNHLY, CDR2 FYNNEI. The CDR3 sequence is 14 residues long. V shed 4 bases and J shed 1 base, with 10 bases lying between them. CDR3 DNA: TGTGCCAGCAGTGGTGGGGGGAGGAACACTGAAGCTTTCTTT. This encodes CASSGGGRNTEAFF.

This sequence joins TRBV5-1 and TRBJ1-6; D gene uncertain. The CDR3 covers 14 residues. Germline CDR1 and CDR2: SGHRS and YFSETQ. Trimming left V 0 bases short and J 3 bases short, with 4 bases between. CDR3 coding DNA: TGCGCCAGCAGCTTGGGGGACTATAATTCACCCCTCCACTTT. Protein: CASSLGDYNSPLHF.

The rearrangement uses TRBV7-9 and TRBJ2-1; no definite D call. CDR3 length: 13 residues. Germline V gene lookup returns CDR1 SEHNR and CDR2 FQNEAQ (reference sequence). The V gene lost 2 bases and the J gene lost 5 bases, with 7 bases spanning the gap. CDR3 sequence: CASSLRPDNEQFF. CDR3 bases: TGTGCCAGCAGCTTACGACCGGACAATGAGCAGTTCTTC. The whole variable domain, filled in from reference TRBV7-9 and TRBJ2-1, reads DTGVSQNPRHKITKRGQNVTFRCDPISEHNRLYWYRQTLGQGPEFLTYFQNEAQLEKSRLLSDRFSAERPKGSFSTLEIQRTEQGDSAMYLCASSLRPDNEQFFGPGTRLTVL.

The V and J genes are TRBV19 and TRBJ2-2, with 7 bases aligning to TRBD2. Germline CDR1 LNHDA, CDR2 SQIVND (reference sequence). The trim removed 10 bases at V and 2 bases at J, leaving 10 bases unmatched. This CDR3 has 15 amino acids. CDR3 residues: CATPREELNTGELFF. As DNA, the CDR3 is TGTGCCACCCCCCGGGAGGAGTTAAACACCGGGGAGCTGTTTTTT.

This clone was counted a single time. This chain joins TRBV14 and TRBJ1-1; D uncertain. CDR1 is SGHDN and CDR2 is FVKESK in the germline V gene. V lost 3 bases to trimming and J lost 1 base, with 6 bases between them. The CDR3 is 13 amino acids. This CDR3 reads CASSQVGNTEAFF. The CDR3 bases are TGTGCCAGCAGCCAGGTCGGGAACACTGAAGCTTTCTTT.

The V and J genes are TRBV6-5 and TRBJ2-7; maybe TRBD2 (7 bases). Germline CDR1 reads MNHEY; CDR2 reads SVGAGI. Trimming took 0 bases from V and 4 from J, leaving 13 bases between them. This CDR3 has 15 residues. As DNA, the CDR3 is TGTGCCAGCAGTTACTCGCCAGGGGAGGGGTACGAGCAGTACTTC. Residues: CASSYSPGEGYEQYF.

The genes are TRBV5-1 and TRBJ2-1, with TRBD2 matching 12 bases. The CDR3 has 15 residues. Trimming cost V 5 bases and J 8 bases; bases outside gene matches: 8. CDR1 is SGHRS and CDR2 is YFSETQ in the germline V gene. The CDR3, as DNA: TGCGCCAGCAGTAAGACTAGCGGGAGAACTGATGAGCAGTTCTTC. It codes for CASSKTSGRTDEQFF.

The chain has TRBV5-5 and TRBJ2-3; possibly TRBD2 for D (7 bases). Germline loops: CDR1 SGHKS, CDR2 YYEKEE (reference sequence). Trimming removed 5 bases from V and 3 bases from J, with 19 bases in between. The CDR3 totals 16 residues. CDR3 DNA sequence: TGTGCCAGCAGGAGGGAGGGGGAGATGAGGACAGATACGCAGTATTTT. Translating it yields CASRREGEMRTDTQYF.

The CDR3 is CASSLPSRNEQFF. DNA for the CDR3: TGTGCCAGCAGTTTACCTAGCAGGAATGAGCAGTTCTTC. This chain uses TRBV27 with TRBJ2-1; D is possibly TRBD2 (5 bases). V lost 2 bases and J lost 7, with 9 bases in between. Germline V gene sequence: CDR1 MNHEY, CDR2 SMNVEV (reference sequence). The CDR3 spans 13 residues.

This rearrangement joins TRBV7-8 to TRBJ1-2, with D unresolved. The CDR3 is 13 amino acids. V lost 6 bases and J lost 6, with 14 bases in between. Germline CDR1 SGHVS, CDR2 FQNEAQ. The CDR3 DNA sequence: TGTGCCAGCAGGGCTTTTGAGAAGGATGGCTACACCTTC. Residues: CASRAFEKDGYTF. The variable domain in full, with the rest retrieved from reference TRBV7-8 and TRBJ1-2, is GAGVSQSPRYKVAKRGQDVALRCDPISGHVSLFWYQQALGQGPEFLTYFQNEAQLDKSGLPSDRFFAERPEGSVSTLKIQRTQQEDSAVYLCASRAFEKDGYTFGSGTRLTVV.

The chain combines TRBV3-1 (or the pseudogene TRBV3-2) with TRBJ1-2; 8 bases align to TRBD1. CDR3 length: 14 residues. Germline CDR1 and CDR2: LGHDT and YNNKEL (reference sequence). V lost 5 bases and J lost 5; bases outside the gene matches: 7. This CDR3 reads CASSFLDRDYGYTF. As DNA, the CDR3 is TGTGCCAGCAGCTTTTTGGACAGGGATTATGGCTACACCTTC.

V gene TRBV6-4 combines with J gene TRBJ1-1; perhaps TRBD1 as D (6 bases). Per germline, CDR1 MRHNA and CDR2 SNTAGT. Trimming cost V 5 bases and J 0 bases, with 10 bases left between them. The CDR3 length is 14 residues. This chain's CDR3 is CASSTDSLNTEAFF. The CDR3 DNA follows: TGTGCCAGCAGTACGGACAGCTTGAACACTGAAGCTTTCTTT.

The V call is TRBV10-3, the J call TRBJ1-5; D is unresolved. This CDR3 comprises 13 residues. Germline CDR1 is ENHRY and CDR2 is SYGVKD. V was cut by 7 bases and J by 0 bases, with 7 bases left in between. CDR3 nucleotide sequence: TGTGCCATCAAACAGACTAGCAATCAGCCCCAGCATTTT. Its translation: CAIKQTSNQPQHF.

V usage is TRBV28 and J usage is TRBJ1-5, with D unclear. Trimming pared 7 bases from V and 3 bases from J, leaving 13 bases between. The CDR3 loop spans 14 amino acids. Per germline, CDR1 MDHEN and CDR2 SYDVKM. The CDR3 DNA sequence: TGTGCCAGCATGGAAGCAGCCTTCAATCAGCCCCAGCATTTT. It codes for CASMEAAFNQPQHF.

The chain joins TRBV6-1 to TRBJ2-1; 11 nucleotides agree with TRBD2. The J segment lost 9 bases and the V segment lost 1 base, leaving 5 bases of the junction unmatched. Germline V CDR1 and CDR2: MNHNS, SASEGT. The CDR3 loop spans 15 amino acids. In DNA, the CDR3 is TGTGCCAGCAGTGAAGGACTAGCGGGGATGATTGAGCAGTTCTTC. It encodes CASSEGLAGMIEQFF.

The CDR3 DNA reads TGTGCCAGCAGTTTACCCAATCAGCCCCAGCATTTT. Protein sequence: CASSLPNQPQHF. The chain employs TRBV27 and TRBJ1-5, with D unresolved. CDR3 length: 12 amino acids. The germline V gene has CDR1 MNHEY and CDR2 SMNVEV (reference sequence). V dropped 2 bases and J dropped 3 bases, with 2 bases sitting between them.

V is TRBV24-1 and J is TRBJ2-2; 9 bases map to TRBD1. Germline CDR1 and CDR2: KGHDR and SFDVKD. The V segment lost 4 bases and the J segment 2 bases; nucleotides outside the gene matches: 7. The CDR3 is 17 residues long. DNA for the CDR3: TGTGCCACCAGTGACCCCCGGACAGGGGCAAACACCGGGGAGCTGTTTTTT. Its translation: CATSDPRTGANTGELFF.

The rearrangement links TRBV3-1 (or the pseudogene TRBV3-2) to TRBJ1-2; D gene unclear. Germline assignment: CDR1 LGHDT and CDR2 YNNKEL (reference sequence). The CDR3 covers 14 residues. V dropped 5 bases and J dropped 2 bases, with 12 bases sitting between them. The chain's CDR3 is CASSTTGGNYGYTF. The CDR3 DNA reads as TGTGCCAGCAGCACGACGGGAGGGAACTATGGCTACACCTTC.

This clone was recorded once. V and J are TRBV6-6 and TRBJ1-1, with D possibly TRBD1 on 5 matching bases. The V end was cut by 7 bases, the J end by 5 bases, with 8 bases between. The CDR3 is 11 amino acids. In germline, CDR1 is MNHNY, CDR2 SVGAGI (reference sequence). CDR3 region: CASTKGTEAFF. The CDR3, as DNA: TGTGCCAGCACCAAGGGGACTGAAGCTTTCTTT.

This sequence joins TRBV6-6 and TRBJ1-1; 7 bases fit TRBD1. V trimming: 2 bases; J trimming: 4 bases; junction bases outside the gene matches: 4. The CDR3 covers 14 residues. From germline, CDR1 is MNHNY and CDR2 SVGAGI (reference sequence). In nucleotides, the CDR3 is TGTGCCAGCAGTTACATTAGGGACAGCACTGAAGCTTTCTTT. It is translated as CASSYIRDSTEAFF.

The chain has TRBV3-1 (or the pseudogene TRBV3-2) and TRBJ2-1, with D perhaps TRBD1 (6 bases). The CDR3 runs 12 residues. V lost 1 base and J 13 bases, leaving 11 bases between the germline ends. Germline V lookup: CDR1 LGHDT, CDR2 YNNKEL (reference sequence). The chain's CDR3 is CASSQVGTSQFF. The CDR3 nucleotides are TGTGCCAGCAGCCAAGTCGGGACATCTCAGTTCTTC.

The chain carries TRBV20-1 and TRBJ2-7, with 14 positions matching TRBD2. V lost 3 bases and J lost 6; bases outside the gene matches: 10. Germline V gene data show CDR1 as DFQATT and CDR2 as SNEGSKA (reference sequence). There are 16 residues in the CDR3. CDR3 DNA: TGCAGTGCTAGTGCTCCGGGACTAGCGGGAGAATCCGAGCAGTACTTC. Its protein product is CSASAPGLAGESEQYF.

The J gene is TRBJ1-4, the V gene TRBV4-1; no clear D. The V gene's germline CDR1 is MGHRA and CDR2 YSYEKL. Trimming took 3 bases from V and 3 from J, leaving 11 bases between them. This CDR3 comprises 15 residues. The DNA for the CDR3 is TGCGCCAGCAGCCACACGGGCGGATCTAATGAAAAACTGTTTTTT. Amino acids: CASSHTGGSNEKLFF.

The chain combines TRBV18 with TRBJ1-4; 7 nucleotides align to TRBD1. The CDR3 consists of 15 residues. The V gene's germline CDR1 is KGHSH and CDR2 LQKENI. The V and J ends lost 2 bases and 3 bases, in that order; junction bases with no gene match: 3. This CDR3 is CASSPRQGPNEKLFF. CDR3 nucleotide sequence: TGTGCCAGCTCACCAAGACAGGGACCTAATGAAAAACTGTTTTTT.